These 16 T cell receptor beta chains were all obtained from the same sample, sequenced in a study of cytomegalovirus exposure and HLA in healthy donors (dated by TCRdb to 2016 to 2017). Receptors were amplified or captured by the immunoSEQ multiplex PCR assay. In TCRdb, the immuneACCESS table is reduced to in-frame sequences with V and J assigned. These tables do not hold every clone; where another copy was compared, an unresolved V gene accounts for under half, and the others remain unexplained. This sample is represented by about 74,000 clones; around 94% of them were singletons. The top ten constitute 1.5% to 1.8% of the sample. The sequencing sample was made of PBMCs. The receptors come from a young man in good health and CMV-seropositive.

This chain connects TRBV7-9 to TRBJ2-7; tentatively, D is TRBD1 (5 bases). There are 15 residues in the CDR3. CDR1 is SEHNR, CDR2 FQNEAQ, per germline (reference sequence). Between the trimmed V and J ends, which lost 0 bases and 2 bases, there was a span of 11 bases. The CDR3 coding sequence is TGTGCCAGCAGCTTAGCGTCTCCAGGGACCTACGAGCAGTACTTC. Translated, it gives CASSLASPGTYEQYF.

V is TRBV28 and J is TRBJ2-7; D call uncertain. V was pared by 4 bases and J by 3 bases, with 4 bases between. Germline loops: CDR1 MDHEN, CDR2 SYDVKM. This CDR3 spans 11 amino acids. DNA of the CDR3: TGTGCCAGCAGTTCCCACTACGAGCAGTACTTC. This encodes CASSSHYEQYF.

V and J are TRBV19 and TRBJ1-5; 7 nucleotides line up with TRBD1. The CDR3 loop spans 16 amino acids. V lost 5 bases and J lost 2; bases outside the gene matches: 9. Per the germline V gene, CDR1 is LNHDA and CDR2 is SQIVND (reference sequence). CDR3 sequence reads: CASSVGTVMGNQPQHF. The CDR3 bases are TGTGCCAGTAGTGTCGGGACAGTCATGGGCAATCAGCCCCAGCATTTT.

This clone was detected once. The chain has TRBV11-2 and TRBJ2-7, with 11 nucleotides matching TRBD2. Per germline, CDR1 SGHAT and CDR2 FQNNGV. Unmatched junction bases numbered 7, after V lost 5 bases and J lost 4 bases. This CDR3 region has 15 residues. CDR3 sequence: CASSQQLAGAYEQYF. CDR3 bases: TGTGCCAGCAGCCAGCAACTAGCGGGAGCTTACGAGCAGTACTTC.

The CDR3 sequence is CASSQRGSNEQYF. Here the CDR3 DNA reads TGTGCCAGCAGCCAAAGAGGGAGTAACGAGCAGTACTTC. V and J are TRBV14 and TRBJ2-7; weak D call: TRBD2 (5 bases). Deletions cut 2 bases from V and 5 bases from J, with 10 bases between. Germline V gene data show CDR1 as SGHDN and CDR2 as FVKESK. This CDR3 comprises 13 residues.

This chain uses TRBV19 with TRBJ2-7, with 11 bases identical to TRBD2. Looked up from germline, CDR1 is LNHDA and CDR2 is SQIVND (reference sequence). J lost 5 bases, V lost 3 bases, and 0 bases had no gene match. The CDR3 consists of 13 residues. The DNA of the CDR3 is TGTGCCAGTAGTATGGGACTAGCGGACGAGCAGTACTTC. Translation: CASSMGLADEQYF.

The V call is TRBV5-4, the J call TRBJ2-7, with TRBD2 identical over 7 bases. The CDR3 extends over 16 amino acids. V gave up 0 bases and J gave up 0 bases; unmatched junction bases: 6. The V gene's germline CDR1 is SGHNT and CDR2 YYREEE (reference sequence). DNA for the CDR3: TGTGCCAGCAGCTTGGCCTCGGGAGGAAGCTCCTACGAGCAGTACTTC. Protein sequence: CASSLASGGSSYEQYF.

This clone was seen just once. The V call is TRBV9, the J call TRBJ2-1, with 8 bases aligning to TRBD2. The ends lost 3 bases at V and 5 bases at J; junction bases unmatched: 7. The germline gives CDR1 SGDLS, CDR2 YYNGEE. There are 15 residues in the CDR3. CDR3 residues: CASSASGRIDNEQFF. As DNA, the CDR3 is TGTGCCAGCAGCGCCAGCGGGAGAATCGACAATGAGCAGTTCTTC.

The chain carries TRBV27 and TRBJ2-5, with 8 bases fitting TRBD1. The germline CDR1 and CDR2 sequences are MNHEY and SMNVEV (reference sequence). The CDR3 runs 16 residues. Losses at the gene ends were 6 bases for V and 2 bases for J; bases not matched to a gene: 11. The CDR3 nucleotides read TGTGCCAGCAGGACAGGACCTGGGACAGGACAAGAGACCCAGTACTTC. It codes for CASRTGPGTGQETQYF.

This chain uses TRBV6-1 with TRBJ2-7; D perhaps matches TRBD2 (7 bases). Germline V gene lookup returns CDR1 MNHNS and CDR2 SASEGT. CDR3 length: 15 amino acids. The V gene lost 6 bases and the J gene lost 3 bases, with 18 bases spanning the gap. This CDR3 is CASSPEGGGGYEQYF. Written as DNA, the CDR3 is TGTGCCAGCAGCCCCGAGGGGGGAGGGGGCTACGAGCAGTACTTC.

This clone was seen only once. In DNA, the CDR3 is TGCAGCGTATCCGGGACTAGCGGGTTCCTAGGCAACGAGCAGTACTTC. It specifies CSVSGTSGFLGNEQYF. This rearrangement joins TRBV29-1 to TRBJ2-7, with TRBD2 matching over 12 bases. The CDR3 contains 16 residues. Germline CDR1 SQVTM, CDR2 ANQGSEA. The V segment lost 6 bases and the J segment 5 bases; nucleotides outside the gene matches: 14.

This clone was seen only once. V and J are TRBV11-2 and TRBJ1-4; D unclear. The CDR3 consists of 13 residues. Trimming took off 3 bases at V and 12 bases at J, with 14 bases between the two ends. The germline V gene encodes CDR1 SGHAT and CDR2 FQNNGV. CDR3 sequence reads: CASSLGRGGELFF. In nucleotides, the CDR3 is TGTGCCAGCAGCTTGGGCCGCGGCGGGGAACTGTTTTTT.

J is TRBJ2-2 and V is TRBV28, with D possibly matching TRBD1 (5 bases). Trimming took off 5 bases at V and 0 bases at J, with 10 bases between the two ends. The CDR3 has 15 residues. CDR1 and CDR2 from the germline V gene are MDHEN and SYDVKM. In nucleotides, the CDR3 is TGTGCCAGCAGTACGGACAAGCCGAACACCGGGGAGCTGTTTTTT. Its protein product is CASSTDKPNTGELFF. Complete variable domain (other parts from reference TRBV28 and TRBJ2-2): DVKVTQSSRYLVKRTGEKVFLECVQDMDHENMFWYRQDPGLGLRLIYFSYDVKMKEKGDIPEGYSVSREKKERFSLILESASTNQTSMYLCASSTDKPNTGELFFGEGSRLTVL.

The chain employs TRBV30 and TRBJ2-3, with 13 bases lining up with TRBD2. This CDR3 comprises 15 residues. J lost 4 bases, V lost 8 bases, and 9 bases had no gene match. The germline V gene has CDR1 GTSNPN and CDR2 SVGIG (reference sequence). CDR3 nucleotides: TGTGCCGGCACTAGCGGGAGGGCCTACCCAGATACGCAGTATTTT. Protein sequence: CAGTSGRAYPDTQYF.

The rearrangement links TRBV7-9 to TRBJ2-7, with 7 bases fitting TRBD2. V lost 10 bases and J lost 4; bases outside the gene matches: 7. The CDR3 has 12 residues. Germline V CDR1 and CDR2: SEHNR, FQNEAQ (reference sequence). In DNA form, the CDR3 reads TGTGCCATCGGGAGGACTGTTTACGAGCAGTACTTC. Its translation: CAIGRTVYEQYF.

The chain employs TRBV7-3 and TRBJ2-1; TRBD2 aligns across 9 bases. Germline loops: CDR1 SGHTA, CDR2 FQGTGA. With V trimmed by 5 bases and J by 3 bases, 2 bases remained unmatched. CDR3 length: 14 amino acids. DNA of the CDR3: TGTGCCAGCAGCGTTAGCGGGAGCTACAATGAGCAGTTCTTC. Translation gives CASSVSGSYNEQFF.